This TCR beta chain was sequenced during a study of cytomegalovirus exposure and HLA in healthy donors. Study information: From donors who were HLA-typed, an early data release held about 85 million unique TCRs. Study results and caveats: The authors assumed roughly uniform sequencing depth across donors for presence/absence analyses.

Donors counted as nominally healthy when sampled, yet unrecorded immune exposures were likely. This CDR3 is built from 15 residues. The junction had 4 bases not matched to a gene; V was cut back by 0 bases and J by 2 bases. The V gene's germline CDR1 is LNHDA and CDR2 SQIVND (reference sequence). About this clone: Its cognate antigen is unknown.

Amplification used 60 Vbeta primers and 13 Jbeta primers. Assay: immunoSEQ multiplex PCR; the TCRdb copy retains only in-frame clones and omits some. The sample lists fewer than 200,000 clones; approximately 86% were seen once. The chain carries TRBV19 and TRBJ2-7; 7 positions match TRBD1. The receptor was derived from a boy under 10 years old in good health and CMV-seronegative. The sample was PBMCs. The chain's CDR3 is CASSIESDRPYEQYF. As DNA, the CDR3 is TGTGCCAGTAGTATAGAATCGGACAGGCCCTACGAGCAGTACTTC. Together with reference TRBV19 and TRBJ2-7, the CDR3 gives the full variable domain: DGGITQSPKYLFRKEGQNVTLSCEQNLNHDAMYWYRQDPGQGLRLIYYSQIVNDFQKGDIAEGYSVSREKKESFPLTVTSAQKNPTAFYLCASSIESDRPYEQYFGPGTRLTVT.